A selection of T cell receptor beta chains follows, all from one sample in a study of blood T cell repertoires in COVID-19. Profiling relied on immunoSEQ multiplex PCR, and the TCRdb table lists in-frame clones only, not all of them. This sample yields 40,000 or so clones, of which about nine tenths are seen a single time; 0.4% belongs to the top ten. Sequenced material: peripheral blood. The receptors were gathered from a human donor in a cohort sampled during active COVID-19. CDR3s include the opening cysteine and the closing phenylalanine or tryptophan. The D gene is left open where the match is weak. Size tells how often a clone was seen (once, few, many) or the class of an expanded clone, and some rows leave it out.

V gene	D gene	clone size	J gene	CDR3 protein	CDR3 DNA
TRBV10-3	.	.	TRBJ1-1	CAISETNRDTEAFF	TGTGCCATCAGTGAGACGAACCGAGACACTGAAGCTTTCTTT
TRBV18	.	.	TRBJ1-5	CASSPEGSTAGHF	TGTGCCAGCTCACCTGAAGGGTCGACAGCCGGGCATTTT
TRBV7-2	.	once	TRBJ1-1	CASSLDGMYRVDTEAFF	TGTGCCAGCAGCTTAGACGGGATGTACAGGGTAGACACTGAAGCTTTCTTT
TRBV7-9	.	.	TRBJ2-7	CASSITTYEQYF	TGTGCCAGCAGCATTACTACTTACGAGCAGTACTTC
TRBV3-1/TRBV3-2	TRBD1	.	TRBJ1-5	CASSLIGTGDKSSNQPQHF	TGTGCCAGCAGCCTGATAGGGACAGGGGATAAGAGTAGCAATCAGCCCCAGCATTTT
TRBV5-1	.	.	TRBJ2-5	CASSFTGYQETQYF	TGCGCCAGCAGCTTCACAGGGTACCAAGAGACCCAGTACTTC
TRBV4-3	TRBD1	.	TRBJ1-3	CASSQGALGQGGGNTIYF	TGCGCCAGCAGCCAAGGGGCACTGGGACAGGGTGGTGGAAACACCATATATTTT
TRBV4-3	TRBD1	.	TRBJ2-2	CASSQGLLGDRFSNTGELFF	TGCGCCAGCAGCCAAGGGCTTTTGGGGGACAGATTTTCGAACACCGGGGAGCTGTTTTTT
TRBV18	.	.	TRBJ2-7	CASSPGSSYEQYF	TGTGCCAGCTCACCCGGTTCTTCCTACGAGCAGTACTTC
TRBV15	TRBD1	.	TRBJ1-5	CATSRSGTGRNQPQHF	TGTGCCACCAGCCGTTCCGGGACAGGCCGCAATCAGCCCCAGCATTTT
TRBV6-2/TRBV6-3	.	.	TRBJ1-1	CASSLSGDTEAFF	TGTGCCAGCAGTTTATCAGGGGACACTGAAGCTTTCTTT
TRBV29-1	.	.	TRBJ1-1	CSVEGSGMNTEAFF	TGCAGCGTTGAAGGGTCAGGCATGAACACTGAAGCTTTCTTT
TRBV19	TRBD1	.	TRBJ1-1	CASTPGDRGNTEAFF	TGTGCCAGTACCCCAGGAGACAGGGGGAACACTGAAGCTTTCTTT
TRBV9	.	.	TRBJ2-3	CASSVGGGDTQYF	TGTGCCAGCAGCGTAGGTGGAGGGGATACGCAGTATTTT
TRBV6-1	.	.	TRBJ2-3	CASSGSLGGGRIDTQYF	TGTGCCAGCAGTGGCTCCTTAGGGGGGGGCCGAATAGATACGCAGTATTTT
TRBV3-1/TRBV3-2	TRBD1	.	TRBJ1-1	CASSQKRQGLNTEAFF	TGTGCCAGCAGCCAGAAAAGACAGGGCTTGAACACTGAAGCTTTCTTT
TRBV14	.	once	TRBJ1-1	CASSQLGNTEAFF	TGTGCCAGCAGCCAATTGGGCAACACTGAAGCTTTCTTT
TRBV5-6	.	.	TRBJ2-7	CASSYTGLPYEQYF	TGTGCCAGCAGTTATACAGGGTTGCCCTACGAGCAGTACTTC
TRBV3-1/TRBV3-2	TRBD1	once	TRBJ1-2	CASSPLGQGAYGYTF	TGTGCCAGCAGCCCCCTGGGACAGGGGGCCTATGGCTACACCTTC
TRBV4-3	.	.	TRBJ2-7	CASSQDRGRGYEQYF	TGCGCCAGCAGCCAAGATAGGGGGAGGGGGTACGAGCAGTACTTC
TRBV19	.	.	TRBJ1-3	CASSPQGPNTIYF	TGTGCCAGTAGTCCTCAGGGCCCCAACACCATATATTTT
TRBV3-1/TRBV3-2	.	.	TRBJ1-4	CASSEGLANEKLFF	TGTGCCAGCTCTGAGGGGCTAGCGAATGAAAAACTGTTTTTT
TRBV7-9	TRBD1	few	TRBJ1-2	CASSLGDREGYGYTF	TGTGCCAGCAGCTTAGGGGACAGGGAGGGCTATGGCTACACCTTC
TRBV2	.	.	TRBJ2-7	CASSEFGWTADWYEQYF	TGTGCCAGCAGTGAATTCGGATGGACAGCGGATTGGTACGAGCAGTACTTC
TRBV7-8	.	few	TRBJ1-2	CAGSDGVAYGYTF	TGTGCCGGTTCAGACGGGGTCGCGTATGGCTACACCTTC
TRBV7-8	.	.	TRBJ1-2	CASGARLGVNYGYTF	TGTGCCAGCGGAGCCCGCCTAGGGGTTAACTATGGCTACACCTTC
TRBV5-4	.	.	TRBJ2-7	CASSLQGSYEQYF	TGTGCCAGCAGCTTGCAGGGTTCCTACGAGCAGTACTTC
TRBV7-9	TRBD1	few	TRBJ1-4	CASSPGQDLIKLFF	TGTGCCAGCAGCCCCGGACAGGACCTTATAAAACTGTTTTTT
TRBV6-6	TRBD1	.	TRBJ1-5	CASSPRTGYEGISNQPQHF	TGTGCCAGCAGTCCCCGGACAGGGTACGAAGGAATTAGCAATCAGCCCCAGCATTTT
TRBV9	.	.	TRBJ2-7	CASSVAWGLYEQYF	TGTGCCAGCAGCGTAGCGTGGGGGCTCTACGAGCAGTACTTC